The rows below give T cell receptor beta chains drawn from one sample of a study of T cell repertoires in cytomegalovirus infection. TCRdb re-called the reads with MiXCR, one entry per CDR3 protein. The data show about 400,000 distinct CDR3 sequences, roughly 18% seen once. The sequenced sample was PBMCs. These receptors all stem from a human donor in good health (CMV status not recorded). Some clones in this sample may be carry-over from other donors' samples. The CDR3 runs from the conserved cysteine through the conserved F or W. A D gene is named only where the DNA matches it firmly. Clone size, where shown, is once, few, many, or a class for clones that have expanded.

.,TRBV20-1,.,TRBJ2-1,TGCAGTGCTGGAATGGGGGACACTAAGGGGGATGAGCAGTTCTTC,CSAGMGDTKGDEQFF
.,TRBV7-9,TRBD2,TRBJ2-7,TGTGCCAGCAGCCTAGCGGGAGGGTACTACGAGCAGTACTTC,CASSLAGGYYEQYF
.,TRBV4-3,TRBD1,TRBJ2-2,TGCGCCAGCAGCCAAGTGGGACAGGGAAACACCGGGGAGCTGTTTTTT,CASSQVGQGNTGELFF
once,TRBV28,.,TRBJ1-4,TGTGCCAGCAGTCCCAGGACGGTTGATGAAAAACTGTTTTTT,CASSPRTVDEKLFF
.,TRBV20-1,TRBD2,TRBJ2-7,TGCAGTGCTGGGTGGCGGGGGGCCACCTACGAGCAGTACTTC,CSAGWRGATYEQYF
.,TRBV12-3/TRBV12-4,.,TRBJ2-7,TGTGCCAGCAGTCCCCCTGGGGGGACATGGGGTCGCGAGCAGTACTTC,CASSPPGGTWGREQYF
.,TRBV10-3,.,TRBJ2-2,TGTGCCATCGGTGATGGCGGGGAGCTGTTTTTT,CAIGDGGELFF
few,TRBV28,.,TRBJ1-1,TGTGCCAGCAGTCCTTTGGGACGGATGAACACTGAAGCTTTCTTT,CASSPLGRMNTEAFF
.,TRBV20-1,TRBD1,TRBJ2-1,TGCAGTGGGGACAGGGTCAATGAGCAGTTCTTC,CSGDRVNEQFF
few,TRBV12-3/TRBV12-4,.,TRBJ2-3,TGTGCCAGCAGTTTTTTGAATACGCAGTATTTT,CASSFLNTQYF
few,TRBV7-9,TRBD2,TRBJ2-1,TGTGCCAGCAGCCCCCGTTTAGCGGGGGGCCGATACAATGAGCAGTTCTTC,CASSPRLAGGRYNEQFF
.,TRBV28,TRBD1,TRBJ2-3,TGTGCCAGCAGTGTTAGACAGGGATTGACAGATACGCAGTATTTT,CASSVRQGLTDTQYF
.,TRBV2,TRBD2,TRBJ2-1,TGTGCCAGCAGTGGACTAGCGGCTTACAATGAGCAGTTCTTC,CASSGLAAYNEQFF
many,TRBV7-2,.,TRBJ2-7,TGTGCCAGCAGCTTAGTCGGCCGGTCCCCTATCTACGAGCAGTACTTC,CASSLVGRSPIYEQYF
.,TRBV6-2/TRBV6-3,TRBD1,TRBJ2-1,TGTGCCAGCAGTTACCACAGGGGATCCTACAATGAGCAGTTCTTC,CASSYHRGSYNEQFF
many,TRBV5-6,.,TRBJ1-5,TGTGCCAGCAGCGCAGGACAGAGCAATCAGCCCCAGCATTTT,CASSAGQSNQPQHF
few,TRBV15,TRBD1,TRBJ2-5,TGTGCCACCAGCAGAGAGGGGACAGCGACTGAGACCCAGTACTTC,CATSREGTATETQYF